This is a list of T cell receptor beta chains from one sample in a study of OX40 agonist ivuxolimab in advanced cancers. Produced via immunoSEQ multiplex PCR; TCRdb's table is partial and in-frame only. The table includes around 14,000 clones, just over 70% detected once. The material was CD4+ or CD8+ T cells sorted from blood, obtained in a trial of the OX40 agonist ivuxolimab. The source of these receptors is an adult with an advanced solid tumor such as melanoma, head and neck, liver or kidney cancer. CDR3s include the opening cysteine and the closing phenylalanine or tryptophan. A D gene is named only where the DNA matches it firmly. A clone size is listed for some rows: how often the clone was seen (once, few, many), or a class if it is expanded.

d_call	clone_size	v_call	j_call	cdr3_aa	cdr3_nt
NA	NA	TRBV7-3	TRBJ2-7	CASSFSTTGAHEQYF	TGTGCCAGCAGCTTCTCCACGACAGGAGCGCACGAGCAGTACTTC
NA	NA	TRBV6-5	TRBJ1-1	CASSYSRTELNTEAFF	TGTGCCAGCAGTTACTCCCGGACAGAGTTGAACACTGAAGCTTTCTTT
NA	NA	TRBV27	TRBJ2-7	CASSLGHYPYEQYF	TGTGCCAGCAGTTTAGGACACTACCCCTACGAGCAGTACTTC
TRBD2	few	TRBV11-1	TRBJ2-7	CASSLGSVSGSDEQYF	TGTGCCAGCAGCTTAGGTTCTGTTAGCGGGAGCGACGAGCAGTACTTC
NA	NA	TRBV28	TRBJ1-1	CASSSPGSSNTEAFF	TGTGCCAGCAGTTCCCCGGGTTCTTCGAACACTGAAGCTTTCTTT
TRBD1	NA	TRBV5-4	TRBJ2-7	CASSPGQGATYEQYF	TGTGCCAGCAGCCCGGGACAGGGGGCGACCTACGAGCAGTACTTC
NA	NA	TRBV14	TRBJ1-1	CASSPQPTVLDAFF	TGTGCCAGCAGCCCTCAACCGACAGTTTTGGATGCTTTCTTT
NA	NA	TRBV28	TRBJ1-1	CASSFFGTNTEAFF	TGTGCCAGCAGTTTCTTCGGCACGAACACTGAAGCTTTCTTT
NA	NA	TRBV29-1	TRBJ2-3	CSVVGEAGTDTQYF	TGCAGCGTTGTGGGGGAGGCCGGCACAGATACGCAGTATTTT
TRBD2	once	TRBV9	TRBJ2-7	CASSVAASGSYEQYF	TGTGCCAGCTCCGTAGCGGCTAGCGGATCCTACGAGCAGTACTTC
TRBD1	once	TRBV27	TRBJ2-7	CASGDRGNSYEQYF	TGTGCCAGCGGGGACAGGGGGAATTCCTACGAGCAGTACTTC
TRBD1	NA	TRBV2	TRBJ1-2	CASKTGGDYGYTF	TGTGCCAGCAAAACAGGGGGGGACTATGGCTACACCTTC
TRBD1	few	TRBV11-3	TRBJ1-1	CASSRTGGTEAFF	TGTGCCAGCAGCCGTACAGGGGGGACTGAAGCTTTCTTT
TRBD1	NA	TRBV11-2	TRBJ1-6	CASSLAGTGASSPLHF	TGTGCCAGCAGCTTAGCCGGGACAGGGGCGAGTTCACCCCTCCACTTT
NA	NA	TRBV28	TRBJ1-2	CASSLSRWAGYTF	TGTGCCAGCAGTTTGTCCCGCTGGGCGGGCTACACCTTC
TRBD2	NA	TRBV5-4	TRBJ2-7	CASSIRTSFSYEQYF	TGTGCCAGCAGCATTAGGACTAGCTTCTCCTACGAGCAGTACTTC
NA	NA	TRBV30	TRBJ1-1	CAWTATGKNTEAFF	TGTGCCTGGACCGCGACAGGAAAGAACACTGAAGCTTTCTTT
TRBD2	NA	TRBV27	TRBJ2-7	CASRGLANFRQQYF	TGTGCCAGCAGAGGACTAGCGAACTTCAGGCAGCAGTACTTC
TRBD1	NA	TRBV7-2	TRBJ1-2	CASSLDPGQITNYGYTF	TGTGCCAGCAGCTTGGACCCGGGACAGATTACTAACTATGGCTACACCTTC
NA	NA	TRBV7-9	TRBJ2-5	CASSLYRQLKETQYF	TGTGCCAGCAGCTTATACAGACAACTCAAGGAGACCCAGTACTTC
NA	many	TRBV29-1	TRBJ2-7	CSVEGGLALPAGEQYF	TGCAGCGTTGAAGGCGGGCTAGCGCTCCCCGCGGGGGAGCAGTACTTC
NA	NA	TRBV30	TRBJ2-1	CAWSIGIDEQFF	TGTGCCTGGAGTATAGGGATCGATGAGCAGTTCTTC
NA	NA	TRBV6-5	TRBJ1-3	CASSIGLFSGNTIYF	TGTGCCAGCAGTATAGGCCTCTTCTCTGGAAACACCATATATTTT
NA	NA	TRBV5-5	TRBJ1-1	CASSFGPAGLNTEAFF	TGTGCCAGCAGCTTTGGACCGGCAGGGCTAAACACTGAAGCTTTCTTT
TRBD1	NA	TRBV4-1	TRBJ2-7	CASSPTGDSSYEQYF	TGCGCCAGCAGCCCCACAGGGGACAGCTCCTACGAGCAGTACTTC